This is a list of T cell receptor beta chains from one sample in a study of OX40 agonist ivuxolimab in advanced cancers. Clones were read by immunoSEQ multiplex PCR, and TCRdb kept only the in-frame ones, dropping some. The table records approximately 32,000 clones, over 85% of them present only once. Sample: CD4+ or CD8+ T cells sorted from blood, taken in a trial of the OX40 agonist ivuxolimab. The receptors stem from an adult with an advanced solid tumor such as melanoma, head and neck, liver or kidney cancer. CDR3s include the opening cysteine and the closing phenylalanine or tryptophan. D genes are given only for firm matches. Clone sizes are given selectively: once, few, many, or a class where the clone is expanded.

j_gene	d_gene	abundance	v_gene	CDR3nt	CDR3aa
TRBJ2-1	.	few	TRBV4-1	TGCGCCAGCAGCCAAGTTAATATAGTTTCCTACAATGAGCAGTTCTTC	CASSQVNIVSYNEQFF
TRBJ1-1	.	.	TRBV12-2	TGTGCAAGTCGCTTAGCTGGACCCCGCGGGTCCAACACTGAAGCTTTCTTT	CASRLAGPRGSNTEAFF
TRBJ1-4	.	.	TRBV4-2	TGTGCCAGCAGCCAAGATCTACGACGGTTAGACGAAAAACTGTTTTTT	CASSQDLRRLDEKLFF
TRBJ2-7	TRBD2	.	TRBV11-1	TGTGCCAGCAGCTTAAGCGGGGGCTCCTACGAGCAGTACTTC	CASSLSGGSYEQYF
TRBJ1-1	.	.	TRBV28	TGTGCCAGCAGACAGGGATACATGAACACTGAAGCTTTCTTT	CASRQGYMNTEAFF
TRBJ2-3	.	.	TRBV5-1	TGCGCCAGCTCTGAGGGGGTTAGCACAGATACGCAGTATTTT	CASSEGVSTDTQYF
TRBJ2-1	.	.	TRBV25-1	TGTGCCAGCAGTGAGGCGGGAAAAAGCTCCTACAATGAGCAGTTCTTC	CASSEAGKSSYNEQFF
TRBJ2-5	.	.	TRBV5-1	TGCGCCAGCAGCTTGGGTGACGGACCTGGGGAGACCCAGTACTTC	CASSLGDGPGETQYF
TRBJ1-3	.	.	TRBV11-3	TGTGCCAGCAGCCACGTATGGGAGATCTCTGGAAACACCATATATTTT	CASSHVWEISGNTIYF
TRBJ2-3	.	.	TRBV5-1	TGCGCCAGCAGCTCCGAGCGGAGCACAGATACGCAGTATTTT	CASSSERSTDTQYF
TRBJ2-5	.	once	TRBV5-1	TGCGCCAGCACCTCTTGGGGCCAAGAGACCCAGTACTTC	CASTSWGQETQYF
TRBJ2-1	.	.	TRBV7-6	TGTGCCAGCAGCCAAACTAGACCCGAGATCAATGAGCAGTTCTTC	CASSQTRPEINEQFF
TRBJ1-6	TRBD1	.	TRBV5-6	TGTGCCAGCAGCTTGTGGGACAGAGATAATTCACCCCTCCACTTT	CASSLWDRDNSPLHF
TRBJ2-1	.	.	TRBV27	TGTGCCAGCAGTTCCCCCTGGGGCGGAAACAATGAGCAGTTCTTC	CASSSPWGGNNEQFF
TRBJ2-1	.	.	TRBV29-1	TGCAGCGTTGAAAGGAGACTAGCCTACAATGAGCAGTTCTTC	CSVERRLAYNEQFF
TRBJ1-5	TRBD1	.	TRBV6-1	TGTGCCAGCAGACAGGGGAGGGTTCTCAATCAGCCCCAGCATTTT	CASRQGRVLNQPQHF
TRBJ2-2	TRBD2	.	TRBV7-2	TGTGCCAGCAGCTCAAATGCGGGAGTGAGCACCGGGGAGCTGTTTTTT	CASSSNAGVSTGELFF
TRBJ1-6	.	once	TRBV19	TGTGCCAGTAGTATCGGTCGGTCACCCCTCCACTTT	CASSIGRSPLHF
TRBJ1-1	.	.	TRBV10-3	TGTGCCATCAGTGAGTTCGGGGGGGCGGCGAACACTGAAGCTTTCTTT	CAISEFGGAANTEAFF
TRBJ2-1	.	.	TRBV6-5	TGTGCCAGCAGTTATCTCAGGGGTGATGAGCAGTTCTTC	CASSYLRGDEQFF
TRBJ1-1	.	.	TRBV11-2	TGTGCCAGCAGCCTCGGACGGGGCCGGACTGAAGCTTTCTTT	CASSLGRGRTEAFF
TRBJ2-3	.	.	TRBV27	TGTGCCAGCAGTCCCCGCTCGGCATATACGCAGTATTTT	CASSPRSAYTQYF
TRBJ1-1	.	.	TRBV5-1	TGCGCCAGCAGACAAAACAGCGGAGTGGTCACTGAAGCTTTCTTT	CASRQNSGVVTEAFF
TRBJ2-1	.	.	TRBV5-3	TGTGCCAGAAGGCTGTTAACACTCAACCGCTCCTACAATGAGCAGTTCTTC	CARRLLTLNRSYNEQFF
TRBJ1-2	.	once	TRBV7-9	TGTGCCAGCAGCTTCCCAGGCCAGTCCTACACCTTC	CASSFPGQSYTF
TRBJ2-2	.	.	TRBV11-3	TGTGCCAGCAGCCTTCACAACACCGGGGAGCTGTTTTTT	CASSLHNTGELFF
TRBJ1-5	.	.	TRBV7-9	TGTGCCAGCAGCCCACGGGACGGTAGCAATCAGCCCCAGCATTTT	CASSPRDGSNQPQHF
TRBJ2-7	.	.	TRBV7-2	TGTGCCAGCAGCTTAAGGCCGCCCTCCCACGAGCAGTACTTC	CASSLRPPSHEQYF
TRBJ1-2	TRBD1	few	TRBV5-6	TGTGCCAGCAGCTTTTTCGACAGGGGGCTGGGTGGCTACACCTTC	CASSFFDRGLGGYTF
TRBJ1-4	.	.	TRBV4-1	TGCGCCAGCAGCCAGCGGGGGGCAGGACAAAATGAAAAACTGTTTTTT	CASSQRGAGQNEKLFF
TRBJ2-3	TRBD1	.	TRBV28	TGTGCCAGCGGGACAGGGTTAGATACGCAGTATTTT	CASGTGLDTQYF
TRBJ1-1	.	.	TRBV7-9	TGTGCCAGCAGCTCGTCGGGGCACACTGAAGCTTTCTTT	CASSSSGHTEAFF
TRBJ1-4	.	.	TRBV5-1	TGCGCCAGCAGCTATCAGGGTAGTAATGAAAAACTGTTTTTT	CASSYQGSNEKLFF
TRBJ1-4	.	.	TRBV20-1	TGCAGTGCTAGACCATATACAGGGCTGTTTTTT	CSARPYTGLFF
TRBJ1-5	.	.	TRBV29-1	TGCAGCGTTTTGACAGGACGAAGCAATCAGCCCCAGCATTTT	CSVLTGRSNQPQHF
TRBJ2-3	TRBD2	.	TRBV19	TGTGCCAGTAACGACAGGGGAGGACTAGCGGGAGGCCCTATCACAGATACGCAGTATTTT	CASNDRGGLAGGPITDTQYF
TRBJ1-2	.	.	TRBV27	TGTGCCAGCAGTTTACCCAGGGTCACCTATGGCTACACCTTC	CASSLPRVTYGYTF
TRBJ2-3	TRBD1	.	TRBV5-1	TGCGCCAGCAGCTCCGGCGACAGGGCTGGCACAGATACGCAGTATTTT	CASSSGDRAGTDTQYF
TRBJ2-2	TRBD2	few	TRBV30	TGTGCCTGGAAACGTAGCGGGAGGGCGAACACCGGGGAGCTGTTTTTT	CAWKRSGRANTGELFF
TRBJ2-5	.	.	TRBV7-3	TGTGCCAGCAGCTTAAGTAGGTCGGAGACCCAGTACTTC	CASSLSRSETQYF
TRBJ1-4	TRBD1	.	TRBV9	TGTGCCAGCAGCTTAACGGGACAGGGTAATGAAAAACTGTTTTTT	CASSLTGQGNEKLFF
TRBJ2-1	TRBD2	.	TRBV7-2	TGTGCCAGCAGCGCCCGACTAGCGGGGGACAATGAGCAGTTCTTC	CASSARLAGDNEQFF
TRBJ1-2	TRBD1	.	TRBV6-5	TGTGCCAGCAGACAAGGACAGGGTACCTATGGCTACACCTTC	CASRQGQGTYGYTF
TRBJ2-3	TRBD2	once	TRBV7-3	TGTGCCAGCAGCTTAAAAGCGGGAGCTGCCGATACGCAGTATTTT	CASSLKAGAADTQYF
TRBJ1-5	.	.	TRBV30	TGTGCCTGGAGGACCGTAGGGCAGCCCCAGCATTTT	CAWRTVGQPQHF
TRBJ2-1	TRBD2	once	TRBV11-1	TGTGCCAGCAGATTCGGACTAGCGGGAGACCATGAGCAGTTCTTC	CASRFGLAGDHEQFF
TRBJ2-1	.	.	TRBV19	TGTGCCAGTAGTATAAGTGGACCCTACAATGAGCAGTTCTTC	CASSISGPYNEQFF
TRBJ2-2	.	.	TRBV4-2	TGTGCCAGCAGCCAATCTTGGAACACCGGGGAGCTGTTTTTT	CASSQSWNTGELFF
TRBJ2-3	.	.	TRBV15	TGTGCCACCAGCAGAGACGTCGCTGATACGCAGTATTTT	CATSRDVADTQYF
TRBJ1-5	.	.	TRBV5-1	TGCGCCAGCAGCTTGGATGGGCAGCCCCAGCATTTT	CASSLDGQPQHF
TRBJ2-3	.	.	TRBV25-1	TGTGCCAGCAGTGACAGGGTGTTTCGCACAGATACGCAGTATTTT	CASSDRVFRTDTQYF
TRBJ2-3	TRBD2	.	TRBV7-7	TGTGCTAGCAGCTTAGGACTAGCGAGTGGGACAGATACGCAGTATTTT	CASSLGLASGTDTQYF
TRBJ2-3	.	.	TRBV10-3	TGTGCCATCAGTGGGGCGGGGCGTGTGGGGGGAGATACGCAGTATTTT	CAISGAGRVGGDTQYF